This is a list of T cell receptor beta chains from one sample in a study of T cell repertoires in cytomegalovirus infection. No cognate antigen is known for these TCRs. One entry per CDR3 protein results from TCRdb running MiXCR on the reads. Of under 850,000 distinct CDR3 sequences detected, about 30% appear once; the ten largest clones hold roughly 18%. The material sequenced was cultured PBMCs, taken from culture after CMV antigen stimulation. These TCRs come from a human donor in good health (CMV status not recorded). Some clones in this sample may be carry-over from other donors' samples. CDR3s include the opening cysteine and the closing phenylalanine or tryptophan. The order of the fields is CDR3 length, D gene, clone size, J gene, V gene, CDR3 protein, CDR3 DNA. The D gene is left open where the match is weak. Clone sizes are given selectively: once, few, many, or a class where the clone is expanded.

>17|TRBD2|.|TRBJ2-1|TRBV11-2
CASSLGWGSGGQNEQFF
TGTGCCAGCAGCTTAGGTTGGGGTAGCGGGGGCCAAAATGAGCAGTTCTTC
>16|TRBD1|.|TRBJ1-5|TRBV19
CASSFLDRGVDQPQHF
TGTGCCAGTAGTTTTCTAGACAGGGGTGTAGATCAGCCCCAGCATTTT
>16|.|few|TRBJ2-1|TRBV5-1
CASSFLGLRSYNEQFF
TGCGCCAGCAGCTTTTTAGGCCTCCGCTCCTACAATGAGCAGTTCTTC
>11|.|.|TRBJ1-1|TRBV5-6
CASSGGGEAFF
TGTGCCAGCAGCGGCGGGGGTGAAGCTTTCTTT
>11|.|few|TRBJ2-2|TRBV20-1
CSARESRELFF
TGCAGTGCTAGAGAATCCAGGGAGCTGTTTTTT
>12|.|.|TRBJ2-1|TRBV12-3/TRBV12-4
CASSDSYDEQFF
TGTGCCAGCAGTGACTCGTACGATGAGCAGTTCTTC
>17|.|many|TRBJ2-1|TRBV7-2
CASSPLWGRPSYNEQFF
TGTGCCAGCAGCCCGTTATGGGGGCGGCCCTCCTACAATGAGCAGTTCTTC
>16|TRBD1|.|TRBJ2-1|TRBV5-5
CASSPGTGRQINEQFF
TGTGCCAGCAGCCCGGGGACAGGGAGACAAATCAATGAGCAGTTCTTC
>14|.|.|TRBJ2-1|TRBV6-1
CASSPGQDYNEQFF
TGTGCCAGCAGTCCGGGACAAGATTACAATGAGCAGTTCTTC
>12|.|.|TRBJ1-1|TRBV12-3/TRBV12-4
CASTYDGSSAFF
TGTGCCAGCACCTACGACGGGTCGTCTGCTTTCTTT
>16|TRBD1|many|TRBJ2-3|TRBV7-2
CASSTSTGDNADTQYF
TGTGCCAGCAGCACGTCGACAGGGGATAATGCAGATACGCAGTATTTT
>14|.|few|TRBJ2-3|TRBV7-9
CASSPRSFVDTQYF
TGTGCCAGCAGCCCAAGGAGCTTTGTGGACACGCAGTATTTT
>19|.|.|TRBJ2-6|TRBV20-1
CSAPLESGLIGSGANVLTF
TGCAGTGCTCCCCTTGAGTCAGGGCTCATCGGCTCTGGGGCCAACGTCCTGACTTTC
>13|.|.|TRBJ1-1|TRBV5-4
CASSVWDKAEAFF
TGTGCCAGCAGCGTGTGGGACAAGGCTGAAGCTTTCTTT
>14|.|few|TRBJ2-7|TRBV7-2
CASSLRLALYEQYF
TGTGCCAGCAGCTTAAGGCTAGCGTTATACGAGCAGTACTTC
>15|.|few|TRBJ2-7|TRBV4-1
CASSRLGLGVNEQYF
TGCGCCAGCAGCCGGCTCGGGTTGGGCGTCAACGAGCAGTACTTC